Included here is one T cell receptor (beta chain) sequence, with context. This clone was found once. The clone's antigen remains unknown. No base-level quality is on record; no much larger clone is a single base apart. The meaning of the sample's time point label: baseline before first vaccination. Samples from vaccinated people were obtained from the UK trials COV001 and COV002, which included a single-blind randomized controlled phase 2/3 trial of AZD1222 (ChAdOx1 nCoV-19) in healthy adults. Trial participant PBMC samples were collected at day 0 and day 28 after the second dose for TCRbeta chain sequencing. The CDR3 regions of human TCRbeta chains were analyzed by immunosequencing. The authors' analysis ran thus. TCRs in the repertoires were compared against a reference library of SARS-CoV-2-specific TCRs that had been generated with the MIRA antigen-specificity platform. Breadth was defined as the fraction of unique TCRs that were SARS-CoV-2-associated, and depth was defined as the fraction of total T cells that were SARS-CoV-2-associated. Using the MIRA data, every spike-specific TCR was mapped to the spike region that the TCR reacted to and assigned to either a CD4 or a CD8 class. Log10-transformed breadth and depth values were compared by one-way ANOVA with Sidak's multiple comparisons tests. TCRdb re-hosts the immuneACCESS table, in-frame sequences only. Its copies lack some clones; in the studies checked, an unresolved V gene accounts for under half of them, and the cause for the rest is not known. D and trimming come from the DNA, and the V and J calls and clone size come from that table. This sample holds about 180,000 clones; roughly nine tenths were observed only once. The ten largest make up 1.9% of the sample.

This entry belongs to a study of T cell responses to AZD1222 COVID-19 vaccine listed by TCRdb under 2021. With regard to the full study: AZD1222 recipients given second doses at about 4 weeks or at about 12 weeks were pooled, since spike-specific TCR depth and breadth were not found to differ between the two schedules. TCR sequencing was performed for roughly 240 trial participants, of whom about 200 were given two doses of AZD1222 and some 26 were given two doses of MenACWY control vaccine. Trial participants were enrolled by age into subgroups of 18-55, 56-69 and 70-plus years, and around 140, 26 and 57 TCR-sequenced participants, respectively, were included in these subgroups.

Based on the germline V gene, the CDR1 and CDR2 sequences are SGHRS and YFSETQ. For this chain, trimming is 4 bases at the V end and 2 bases at the J end, and the number of junction bases without a gene match is 7. The CDR3 starts with the cysteine, ends with the phenylalanine, and has 16 residues. Only the CDR3 DNA stays, 48 bases, in frame from base 1. The full study reports these points: The 56-69-year group was small, and its depth increase did not reach significance, likely because of low power. Reportedly, almost half of the unique spike-specific TCRs recognized epitopes lying outside the regions that are mutated in the B.1.351 and B.1.1.7 variants. Because no samples from the day 14 peak response were available, repertoires could be characterized only after the peak T cell response. Participants were mostly white British, with more females than males. The authors suggested clonal diversity may have been underestimated. Conclusions about previously exposed vaccinees are limited, since just six AZD1222 recipients were seropositive for SARS-CoV-2 at baseline. After two AZD1222 doses, both the breadth and the depth of spike-specific TCRs were significantly higher than at day 0 and than in MenACWY recipients. Vaccine-associated CD4 TCRs spanned the whole spike protein, with dominant responses in regions 160-218 and 743-854.

The rearrangement joined TRBV5-1 to TRBJ2-2; 8 middle bases align to TRBD1. Sequences were derived from peripheral blood, sampled on day 0 of AZD1222 vaccination. The sequence came from an adult in good health. The CDR3 reads CASSQFGQGNTGELFF. At the DNA level, the sequence is TGCGCCAGCAGCCAATTCGGACAGGGAAACACCGGGGAGCTGTTTTTT.